This TCR beta chain was found in a study of blood T cell repertoires in COVID-19. Study-level background: Material from acute and convalescent COVID-19 was sourced from the United States, Italy and Spain.

Only in-frame clones appear in the TCRdb table, and some are missing; sequencing was by immunoSEQ multiplex PCR. The repertoire holds about 48,000 clones, with 80% to 90% as singletons. Sequencing input: peripheral blood. The TCR sequence derives from a human donor in a cohort sampled during active COVID-19.

This CDR3 is CASSPPGVNSYEQYF. The CDR3 DNA reads as TGTGCCAGCAGCCCCCCCGGGGTGAACTCCTACGAGCAGTACTTC. The gene calls are TRBV6-5 and TRBJ2-7; weak D call: TRBD2 (5 bases). CDR1 is MNHEY and CDR2 is SVGAGI in the germline V gene. The CDR3 loop spans 15 amino acids. V was pared by 6 bases and J by 0 bases, with 15 bases between.